This TCR beta chain appears in the sequencing data of a study of memory CD8 T cells in hepatitis C reinfection. The wider study: Chronic HCV followed reinfection in a couple of donors who cleared primary infection.

Trimming at V came to 4 bases and at J to 6 bases, leaving 12 bases not matched to a gene. The germline gives CDR1 SEHNR, CDR2 FQNEAQ (reference sequence). The CDR3 has 18 residues. The table came from immunoSEQ multiplex PCR; TCRdb's copy has only in-frame clones and leaves some out. Of approximately 46,000 clones listed, approximately 92% are singletons. Indicated time point: late/post reinfection, 12 to 24 weeks after detection. Sorted cells were sequenced directly ex vivo without any in vitro expansion. Control naive CD8 T cells came from a couple of donors at all three reinfection time points. The TCR was taken from a young man with hepatitis C virus infection. The material sequenced was naive CD8+ T cells sorted from blood. V and J are TRBV7-9 and TRBJ2-1, with TRBD2 matching 13 bases. CDR3 residues: CASSSPHPTSGRANEQFF. The CDR3 DNA follows: TGTGCCAGCAGCTCGCCCCACCCCACTAGCGGGAGGGCCAATGAGCAGTTCTTC.